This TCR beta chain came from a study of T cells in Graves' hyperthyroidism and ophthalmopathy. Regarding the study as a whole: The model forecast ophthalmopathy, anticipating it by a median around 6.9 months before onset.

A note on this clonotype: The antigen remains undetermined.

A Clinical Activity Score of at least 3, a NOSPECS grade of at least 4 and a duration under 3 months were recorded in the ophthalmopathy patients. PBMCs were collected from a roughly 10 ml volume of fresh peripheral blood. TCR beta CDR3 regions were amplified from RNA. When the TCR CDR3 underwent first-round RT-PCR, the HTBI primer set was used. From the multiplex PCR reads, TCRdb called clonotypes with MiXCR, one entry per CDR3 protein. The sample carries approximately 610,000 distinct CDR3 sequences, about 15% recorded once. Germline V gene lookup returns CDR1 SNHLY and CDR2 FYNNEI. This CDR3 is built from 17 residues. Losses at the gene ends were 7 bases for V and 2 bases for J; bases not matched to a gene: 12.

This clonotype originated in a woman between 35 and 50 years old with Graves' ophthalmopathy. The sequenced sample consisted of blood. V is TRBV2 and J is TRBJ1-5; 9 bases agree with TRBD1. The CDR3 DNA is TGTGCCAGCAACAAAAGGTCGCGGACAGGGGGCAATCAGCCCCAGCATTTT. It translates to CASNKRSRTGGNQPQHF.